Presented here are 29 T cell receptor beta chains from one specimen sequenced in a study of blood T cell repertoires in COVID-19. Produced via immunoSEQ multiplex PCR; TCRdb's table is partial and in-frame only. The sample has about 150,000 clones; around 82% are singletons. The sample consisted of peripheral blood. Receptors were obtained from a man aged 55 to 70 with COVID-19, enrolled during active disease.

V gene TRBV2 combines with J gene TRBJ1-4; 9 nucleotides match TRBD1. V dropped 6 bases and J dropped 3; count of bases not matched to a gene: 5. This CDR3 is built from 15 residues. Per the germline V gene, CDR1 is SNHLY and CDR2 is FYNNEI. The CDR3 coding sequence is TGTGCCAGCAGACAACAGGGGGCTTCTAATGAAAAACTGTTTTTT. It yields the protein CASRQQGASNEKLFF.

The chain recombines TRBV19 with TRBJ1-1; D unresolved. Trimming removed 1 base at V and 4 bases at J, with 13 bases between. This CDR3 is built from 15 residues. Germline CDR1 LNHDA, CDR2 SQIVND (reference sequence). The CDR3: CASSIGAGVSTEAFF. CDR3 DNA sequence: TGTGCCAGTAGTATAGGGGCCGGGGTAAGCACTGAAGCTTTCTTT.

V usage is TRBV19 and J usage is TRBJ1-5; D possibly corresponds to TRBD1 (6 bases). Per the germline V gene, CDR1 is LNHDA and CDR2 is SQIVND (reference sequence). V was shortened by 7 bases and J by 0 bases, with 16 bases between the two germline ends. CDR3 size: 16 residues. The CDR3 DNA sequence: TGTGCCAGTATGATTGGGACAATATATAGCAATCAGCCCCAGCATTTT. This translates into CASMIGTIYSNQPQHF.

V gene TRBV18 combines with J gene TRBJ1-1, with a possible D match to TRBD1 (5 bases). Trimming cost V 3 bases and J 1 base, with 9 bases left between them. The CDR3 spans 14 residues. CDR1 and CDR2 (germline): KGHSH, LQKENI. DNA of the CDR3: TGTGCCAGCTCACCGGGGGGGGAGAACACTGAAGCTTTCTTT. Protein: CASSPGGENTEAFF.

The chain links TRBV7-2 to TRBJ2-7; 10 bases are a match to TRBD1. The junction had 4 bases not matched to a gene; V was cut back by 5 bases and J by 0 bases. CDR3 size: 15 residues. Germline V gives CDR1 SGHTA, CDR2 FQGNSA. The CDR3 loop reads CASSQGQGSSYEQYF. The CDR3 nucleotides are TGTGCCAGCAGCCAGGGACAGGGGAGCTCCTACGAGCAGTACTTC.

The CDR3 coding sequence is TGTGCCAGCAGTTTATCGGCGGGGGGGCCCTACGAGCAGTACTTC. Translated: CASSLSAGGPYEQYF. The chain recombines TRBV28 with TRBJ2-7; 9 bases map to TRBD2. The CDR3 has 15 amino acids. J was trimmed by 2 bases and V by 1 base; bases with no gene match: 3. Germline CDR1 reads MDHEN; CDR2 reads SYDVKM.

The chain uses TRBV5-4 and TRBJ2-1; 7 bases agree with TRBD2. Germline CDR1 reads SGHNT; CDR2 reads YYREEE (reference sequence). V lost 4 bases, J lost 2 bases, and 9 bases stayed unmatched. The CDR3 totals 16 residues. CDR3 residues: CASSPGGAGTYNEQFF. In DNA, the CDR3 is TGTGCCAGCAGCCCCGGGGGAGCGGGAACCTACAATGAGCAGTTCTTC.

The CDR3 sequence: CSVGRQGETQYF. Here the CDR3 DNA reads TGCAGCGTCGGCCGGCAGGGCGAGACCCAGTACTTC. The rearrangement joins TRBV29-1 to TRBJ2-5, with TRBD1 as a possible D gene (5 bases). This CDR3 has 12 amino acids. CDR1 and CDR2 (germline): SQVTM, ANQGSEA. Deletions cut 6 bases from V and 5 bases from J, with 13 bases between.

The chain has TRBV7-3 and TRBJ2-3; the D gene is possibly TRBD2 (6 bases). There are 15 residues in the CDR3. V was pared by 2 bases and J by 2 bases, with 11 bases between. CDR1 is SGHTA, CDR2 FQGTGA, per germline. As DNA, the CDR3 is TGTGCCAGCAGCTTAGGAGTAGCGGCCACAGATACGCAGTATTTT. Its protein is CASSLGVAATDTQYF.

This clone occurred a few times. The rearrangement joins TRBV3-1 (or the pseudogene TRBV3-2) to TRBJ1-3; TRBD1 matches 9 bases. Unmatched junction bases numbered 21, after V lost 6 bases and J lost 3 bases. The CDR3 is made up of 20 amino acids. The germline gives CDR1 LGHDT, CDR2 YNNKEL (reference sequence). For the CDR3, the DNA is TGTGCCAGCAGGACGCTGGGACTCCGGGACAGGGAGAAGGTTGGAAACACCATATATTTT. Encoded protein: CASRTLGLRDREKVGNTIYF.

This rearrangement joins TRBV2 to TRBJ1-4; TRBD1 matches 7 bases. This CDR3 spans 15 amino acids. The junction had 9 bases not matched to a gene; V was cut back by 7 bases and J by 4 bases. From germline, CDR1 is SNHLY and CDR2 FYNNEI. The CDR3 sequence: CASKWSGGDNEKLFF. The CDR3 DNA reads as TGTGCCAGCAAATGGTCAGGGGGAGATAATGAAAAACTGTTTTTT. The entire variable domain, with the rest obtained from reference TRBV2 and TRBJ1-4, is as follows: EPEVTQTPSHQVTQMGQEVILRCVPISNHLYFYWYRQILGQKVEFLVSFYNNEISEKSEIFDDQFSVERPDGSNFTLKIRSTKLEDSAMYFCASKWSGGDNEKLFFGSGTQLSVL.

This clone was seen just once. V is TRBV6-5 and J is TRBJ1-3; 9 bases are shared with TRBD1. V shed 8 bases, J shed 0 bases, and the junction held 2 bases outside the gene matches. The germline CDR1 and CDR2 sequences are MNHEY and SVGAGI. The CDR3 extends over 14 amino acids. The CDR3 nucleotides are TGTGCCAGCGAGACAGGGGGCTCTGGAAACACCATATATTTT. This gives the protein CASETGGSGNTIYF.

The chain couples TRBV6-6 to TRBJ2-2; 10 nucleotides line up with TRBD2. CDR1 and CDR2 (germline): MNHNY, SVGAGI (reference sequence). This CDR3 has 16 amino acids. V lost 7 bases and J lost 6; bases outside the gene matches: 11. The CDR3: CASTDIAGGSSGELFF. DNA of the CDR3: TGTGCCAGCACTGATATAGCGGGAGGTTCATCCGGGGAGCTGTTTTTT.

This chain links TRBV11-2 with TRBJ2-3, with 10 nucleotides matching TRBD2. The CDR3 has 16 amino acids. Losses at the gene ends were 4 bases for V and 4 bases for J; bases not matched to a gene: 8. Germline V gives CDR1 SGHAT, CDR2 FQNNGV. The CDR3 bases are TGTGCCAGCAGCTGGTTAGCGGGAGGAAGCGCAGATACGCAGTATTTT. The encoded protein is CASSWLAGGSADTQYF.

The V call is TRBV7-2, the J call TRBJ1-6, with 9 bases lining up with TRBD1. J was trimmed by 7 bases and V by 5 bases; bases with no gene match: 6. Germline CDR1 and CDR2: SGHTA and FQGNSA. The CDR3 is 15 residues long. In nucleotides, the CDR3 is TGTGCCAGCAGCCCCTCACAGGGGGCGAATTCACCCCTCCACTTT. It specifies CASSPSQGANSPLHF.

The gene calls are TRBV6-2 or TRBV6-3 and TRBJ1-5; 9 nucleotides agree with TRBD1. Germline V gene lookup returns CDR1 MNHEY and CDR2 SVGEGT. The V and J ends lost 2 bases and 7 bases, in that order; junction bases with no gene match: 12. There are 17 residues in the CDR3. The CDR3 sequence: CASSYTTRDRVSQPQHF. Written as DNA, the CDR3 is TGTGCCAGCAGTTACACCACCCGGGACAGGGTGAGCCAGCCCCAGCATTTT.

This chain links TRBV19 with TRBJ1-5; 9 bases map to TRBD1. With 7 bases clipped from V and 2 bases from J, the junction kept 6 bases outside the gene matches. In germline, CDR1 is LNHDA, CDR2 SQIVND (reference sequence). This CDR3 region has 15 residues. This chain's CDR3 is CASTLQGAGNQPQHF. The CDR3 bases are TGTGCCAGTACCCTACAGGGGGCCGGCAATCAGCCCCAGCATTTT.

This clone was counted a few times. V is TRBV7-8 and J is TRBJ2-7; 8 nucleotides align to TRBD1. This CDR3 comprises 16 residues. J gave up 1 base and V 5 bases, and 10 bases lay outside the gene matches. CDR1 SGHVS and CDR2 FQNEAQ come from the germline V gene. In nucleotides, the CDR3 is TGTGCCAGCAGCCCCTTCAGGGGGCGGGCGTCCTACGAGCAGTACTTC. This translates into CASSPFRGRASYEQYF.

This clone showed up just a few times. The V and J genes are TRBV6-5 and TRBJ2-7; 10 positions agree with TRBD1. Germline lookup yields CDR1 MNHEY and CDR2 SVGAGI. V gave up 8 bases and J gave up 6 bases; unmatched junction bases: 10. The CDR3 runs 14 residues. The DNA of the CDR3 is TGTGCCAGCGTCTTCGGGACAGGGGTTGGCGAGCAGTACTTC. It codes for CASVFGTGVGEQYF.

This clone has only a few counts. The chain combines TRBV7-9 with TRBJ2-1, with 9 nucleotides matching TRBD2. Germline V gene sequence: CDR1 SEHNR, CDR2 FQNEAQ (reference sequence). After removal of 5 bases from V and 5 bases from J, the junction contained 7 bases not matched to a gene. CDR3 length equals 15 residues. In DNA, the CDR3 is TGTGCCAGCAGCCTCGGGACTAGCCGAGACAATGAGCAGTTCTTC. This sequence encodes CASSLGTSRDNEQFF.

With respect to this clone: In the same sample, other DNA sequences code for this CDR3. The chain links TRBV4-2 to TRBJ2-7; 11 nucleotides line up with TRBD2. The CDR3 is made up of 15 amino acids. Germline V CDR1 and CDR2: LGHNA, YNFKEQ. Trimming cost V 3 bases and J 3 bases; bases outside gene matches: 4. CDR3 sequence reads: CASSQGTSGLYEQYF. DNA of the CDR3: TGTGCCAGCAGCCAGGGGACTAGCGGACTCTACGAGCAGTACTTC.

The rearrangement uses TRBV7-2 and TRBJ1-6, with 7 nucleotides matching TRBD1. Germline CDR1 SGHTA, CDR2 FQGNSA. The CDR3 sequence is 15 residues long. Losses at the gene ends were 1 base for V and 7 bases for J; bases not matched to a gene: 4. DNA for the CDR3: TGTGCCAGCAGCTTAGTCGAGACAGGGAATTCACCCCTCCACTTT. Protein product: CASSLVETGNSPLHF.

This sequence joins TRBV11-3 and TRBJ1-2, with TRBD1 identical over 7 bases. Trimming at V came to 0 bases and at J to 7 bases, leaving 5 bases not matched to a gene. The length of the CDR3 is 14 residues. Per germline, CDR1 SGHNT and CDR2 YENEEA. CDR3 residues: CASSLEGGLAGYTF. The DNA for the CDR3 is TGTGCCAGCAGCTTAGAAGGGGGCCTGGCTGGCTACACCTTC.

The gene calls are TRBV19 and TRBJ2-7; 10 bases fit TRBD1. CDR1 LNHDA and CDR2 SQIVND come from the germline V gene (reference sequence). The CDR3 is 16 residues long. V dropped 6 bases and J dropped 2; count of bases not matched to a gene: 10. The CDR3 protein is CASRLTPGTGAYEQYF. The CDR3 nucleotides are TGTGCCAGTAGACTGACTCCCGGGACAGGGGCCTACGAGCAGTACTTC.

The rearrangement joins TRBV27 to TRBJ1-2; 7 nucleotides agree with TRBD1. J lost 2 bases, V lost 6 bases, and 18 bases had no gene match. This CDR3 is built from 18 residues. CDR1 and CDR2 from the germline V gene are MNHEY and SMNVEV (reference sequence). The CDR3 region has the DNA TGTGCCAGCAGACGAACTCCGGGACAGCCAACGAGCAACTATGGCTACACCTTC. Its translation is CASRRTPGQPTSNYGYTF.

This clone was recorded a few times. The V gene is TRBV11-3, the J gene TRBJ2-3; no definite D call. The CDR3 sequence is 13 residues long. Germline lookup yields CDR1 SGHNT and CDR2 YENEEA. Trimming took off 1 base at V and 4 bases at J, with 6 bases between the two ends. CDR3: CASSLGIADTQYF. CDR3 DNA: TGTGCCAGCAGCTTAGGAATAGCAGATACGCAGTATTTT. Based on the CDR3 plus reference TRBV11-3 and TRBJ2-3, the full variable domain is EAGVVQSPRYKIIEKKQPVAFWCNPISGHNTLYWYLQNLGQGPELLIRYENEEAVDDSQLPKDRFSAERLKGVDSTLKIQPAELGDSAVYLCASSLGIADTQYFGPGTRLTVL.

V is TRBV11-3 and J is TRBJ1-4; 7 bases agree with TRBD1. V lost 4 bases to trimming and J lost 13 bases; unmatched junction nucleotides: 9. The germline V gene encodes CDR1 SGHNT and CDR2 YENEEA. The CDR3 loop spans 13 amino acids. CDR3 in amino acids: CASSSGQVDRLFF. The DNA for the CDR3 is TGTGCCAGCAGCTCAGGACAGGTTGATAGACTGTTTTTT.

The chain recombines TRBV29-1 with TRBJ2-7, with 7 bases fitting TRBD1. After removal of 6 bases from V and 0 bases from J, the junction contained 5 bases not matched to a gene. Germline lookup yields CDR1 SQVTM and CDR2 ANQGSEA. The CDR3 spans 13 residues. The chain's CDR3 is CSVERQGSYEQYF. The CDR3 DNA reads TGCAGCGTGGAGAGACAGGGCTCCTACGAGCAGTACTTC.

This clone has just a few counts. The gene calls are TRBV7-8 and TRBJ1-1; tentative D call: TRBD1 (5 bases). Trimming removed 5 bases at V and 5 bases at J, with 12 bases between. The germline V gene has CDR1 SGHVS and CDR2 FQNEAQ. This CDR3 contains 13 residues. CDR3 amino acids: CASSPGGATEAFF. The DNA for the CDR3 is TGTGCCAGCAGCCCAGGAGGGGCTACTGAAGCTTTCTTT.